What follows describes a single T cell receptor (beta chain). Its specificity is unknown. CD4+ T cells from unexposed donors were obtained before the COVID-19 pandemic (2011-2018). After roughly ten days of culture, CD4+ T cells were isolated. Unexposed-donor CD4+ T cells were probed with SARS-CoV-2 S/N and four cold-coronavirus spikes, cells permitting. The trim removed 4 bases at V and 6 bases at J, leaving 7 bases unmatched. The CDR3 sequence is 14 residues long. Germline CDR1 GTSNPN, CDR2 SVGIG (reference sequence). The data were obtained in a study of CD4 T cells in relation to SARS-CoV-2 and coronaviruses. Study background: ViraFEST: approximately 10-day antigen culture of PBMCs, then TCR beta CDR3 sequencing. Crossreactive spike epitopes shared across donors were mapped to their HLA restriction.

Libraries were prepared by immunoSEQ multiplex PCR; TCRdb keeps only in-frame clonotypes and omits some of them. The sample lists approximately 25,000 clones; 70% to 75% were seen once. The source material was CD4+ T cells from PBMCs, cultured in vitro. This receptor was obtained from a human donor in good health. The rearrangement uses TRBV30 and TRBJ2-2; 8 bases map to TRBD2. The DNA of the CDR3 is TGTGCCTGGATAACCGGGACTAGACCCGGGGAGCTGTTTTTT. This codes for CAWITGTRPGELFF.